The sequence of this TCR beta chain was determined in a study of radiotherapy plus CTLA-4 blockade in lung cancer. V gave up 3 bases and J gave up 4 bases, with 12 bases separating them. The CDR3 spans 14 residues. Per the germline V gene, CDR1 is MNHNS and CDR2 is SASEGT. Generated by immunoSEQ multiplex PCR, the TCRdb table keeps only in-frame clones and is missing some. The sample yields approximately 48,000 clones, 70% to 90% seen once. Turning to this clone: Its cognate antigen is unknown.

Study-level points and caveats: Tumor-origin TCR clones grew in blood after radiotherapy plus ipilimumab. Reported findings show early blood T cell clone dynamics, with interferon-beta, best predicted response.

The sequence was obtained from a human donor with non-small cell lung cancer whose response to radiotherapy plus ipilimumab could not be evaluated. The chain is built from TRBV6-1 and TRBJ2-5; TRBD1 is a possible D gene (7 bases). Here the sequenced sample was peripheral blood, taken from a patient treated with radiotherapy plus ipilimumab. CDR3 protein: CASSDWQGGETQYF. CDR3 coding DNA: TGTGCCAGCAGTGATTGGCAGGGGGGAGAGACCCAGTACTTC.